Each of the 5 T cell receptor beta chains below was sequenced from the same sample in a study of blood T cell repertoires in COVID-19. The method was immunoSEQ multiplex PCR; TCRdb's version includes in-frame clones alone and lacks a portion of them. The table lists about 310,000 clones, around 84% of them singletons, with over 1% in the top ten. Sequencing was carried out using peripheral blood. All receptors derive from an older man with acute or convalescent COVID-19.

V and J are TRBV28 and TRBJ2-7, with D perhaps TRBD2 (5 bases). V was pared by 8 bases and J by 7 bases, with 21 bases between. Germline loops: CDR1 MDHEN, CDR2 SYDVKM. The CDR3 is made up of 14 amino acids. CDR3: CASAEFGRGGEQYF. CDR3 in DNA: TGTGCCAGCGCAGAGTTCGGACGGGGTGGAGAGCAGTACTTC.

The chain carries TRBV19 and TRBJ1-3; no clear D. CDR1 and CDR2 from the germline V gene are LNHDA and SQIVND (reference sequence). The CDR3 has 15 residues. V lost 4 bases, J lost 1 base, and 11 bases lay in between. CDR3 nucleotides: TGTGCCAGTAGTAGTGACGGGAGATCTGGAAACACCATATATTTT. Translated: CASSSDGRSGNTIYF.

This clone was seen a few times. V and J are TRBV9 and TRBJ2-1; a weak D match, TRBD2 (5 bases). The V and J ends lost 3 bases and 0 bases respectively, with 10 bases between them. This CDR3 has 15 amino acids. CDR1 is SGDLS, CDR2 YYNGEE, per germline. CDR3 region: CASSAGVNSYNEQFF. In DNA, the CDR3 is TGTGCCAGCAGCGCCGGGGTGAACTCCTACAATGAGCAGTTCTTC.

The genes are TRBV27 and TRBJ2-7; possibly TRBD1 for D (5 bases). Trimming shortened V by 7 bases and J by 3 bases, and 19 bases separated the two germline ends. The CDR3 totals 15 residues. Germline V gene lookup returns CDR1 MNHEY and CDR2 SMNVEV (reference sequence). In nucleotides, the CDR3 is TGTGCCAGCAAAGAATTCGGCAGGGATAACTACGAGCAGTACTTC. Translated: CASKEFGRDNYEQYF.

This clone was observed a few times. The chain recombines TRBV3-1 (or the pseudogene TRBV3-2) with TRBJ1-6; D not certain. Germline V gene sequence: CDR1 LGHDT, CDR2 YNNKEL (reference sequence). This CDR3 has 13 residues. V was clipped by 4 bases and J by 6 bases, with 7 bases between them. The CDR3 loop reads CASSPMSNSPLHF. CDR3 nucleotide sequence: TGTGCCAGCAGCCCGATGAGTAATTCACCCCTCCACTTT.